The 29 T cell receptor beta chains listed next were all sequenced from one sample in a study. TCRdb called the reads again in MiXCR, with one record for every CDR3 protein. The table includes around 15,000 distinct CDR3 sequences, approximately 37% detected once. The sequencing sample was made of blood. These receptors were collected from a human donor.

The V gene is TRBV1, the J gene TRBJ1-6. TRBV1 is a pseudogene. This CDR3 contains 12 residues. This CDR3 reads CSSQDRSSPLHF. The CDR3 DNA reads as TGCAGCAGCCAAGATCGAAGTTCACCCCTCCACTTT.

The chain is built from TRBV18 and TRBJ1-3; D gene ambiguous. Germline-derived CDR1 and CDR2 are KGHSH and LQKENI. The length of the CDR3 is 13 residues. Trimming removed 0 bases at V and 8 bases at J, with 8 bases between. The CDR3 is CASSPPVLYTIYF. The CDR3 coding sequence is TGTGCCAGCTCACCACCGGTGCTATACACCATATATTTT.

This clonotype was detected many times. This chain uses TRBV7-2 with TRBJ2-7; TRBD2 matches at 11 bases. Germline V gene lookup returns CDR1 SGHTA and CDR2 FQGNSA. Germline trimming cut 4 bases from V and 7 bases from J; bases unmatched to any gene: 6. This CDR3 comprises 14 residues. CDR3 protein: CASSYSGRANEQYF. The CDR3 DNA reads as TGTGCCAGCAGCTATAGCGGGAGGGCAAATGAGCAGTACTTC.

Notes on this clonotype: This may be a read error: a much more frequent sequence differs by one nucleotide. The chain recombines TRBV29-1 with TRBJ1-1; D not certain. V was shortened by 3 bases and J by 0 bases, with 14 bases between the two germline ends. Germline V gives CDR1 SQVTM, CDR2 ANQGSEA. This CDR3 spans 15 amino acids. The CDR3: CSVDKRAILNTEAFF. CDR3 in DNA: TGCAGCGTTGATAAGAGGGCAATCCTGAACACTGAAGCTTTCTTT.

This clonotype has ten or more counts. J is TRBJ1-2 and V is TRBV29-1; unclear D gene. This CDR3 has 14 residues. Per the germline V gene, CDR1 is SQVTM and CDR2 is ANQGSEA. Between the trimmed V and J ends, which lost 4 bases and 6 bases, there was a span of 18 bases. CDR3 sequence: CSVGLKDPLDGYTF. The CDR3, as DNA: TGCAGCGTTGGTTTAAAAGATCCTCTCGATGGCTACACCTTC.

This clonotype is classed as medium-sized. The chain is built from TRBV18 and TRBJ1-1, with TRBD1 matching over 7 bases. Germline trimming cut 5 bases from V and 3 bases from J; bases unmatched to any gene: 3. Germline V gives CDR1 KGHSH, CDR2 LQKENI. The CDR3 is made up of 13 amino acids. In DNA, the CDR3 is TGTGCCAGCTCAACAACAGGGGACACTGAAGCTTTCTTT. Translation: CASSTTGDTEAFF. Full variable domain (remainder filled in from reference TRBV18 and TRBJ1-1): NAGVMQNPRHLVRRRGQEARLRCSPMKGHSHVYWYRQLPEEGLKFMVYLQKENIIDESGMPKERFSAEFPKEGPSILRIQQVVRGDSAAYFCASSTTGDTEAFFGQGTRLTVV.

In its sample, this clonotype ranks as medium-sized. The rearrangement joins TRBV7-8 to TRBJ1-1; D unclear. Germline V lookup: CDR1 SGHVS, CDR2 FQNEAQ. CDR3 length: 15 amino acids. V lost 1 base, J lost 4 bases, and 13 bases lay in between. The CDR3 DNA is TGTGCCAGCAGCTTAGGAGTTCCGGGAACCACTGAAGCTTTCTTT. Its translation: CASSLGVPGTTEAFF.

The genes are TRBV23-1 and TRBJ1-1; D is unclear. TRBV23-1 is an ORF; its function is uncertain. The V end lost 2 bases, the J end lost 1 base, and 14 bases lay between the germline ends. The CDR3 totals 16 residues. CDR3 DNA sequence: TGCGCCAGCAGTCAACCGGCCCCGGCCCCGAACACTGAAGCTTTCTTT. It is translated as CASSQPAPAPNTEAFF.

This clonotype is termed medium-sized. The genes are TRBV14 and TRBJ1-5, with D unclear. This CDR3 contains 15 residues. Germline CDR1 SGHDN, CDR2 FVKESK. Trimming left V 2 bases short and J 3 bases short, with 11 bases between. This chain's CDR3 is CASSQSGSINQPQHF. The CDR3 DNA reads as TGTGCCAGCAGCCAATCCGGCAGTATCAATCAGCCCCAGCATTTT. Full variable domain (remainder filled in from reference TRBV14 and TRBJ1-5): EAGVTQFPSHSVIEKGQTVTLRCDPISGHDNLYWYRRVMGKEIKFLLHFVKESKQDESGMPNNRFLAERTGGTYSTLKVQPAELEDSGVYFCASSQSGSINQPQHFGDGTRLSIL.

The chain is built from TRBV4-2 and TRBJ2-5, with 13 bases lining up with TRBD2. The germline gives CDR1 LGHNA, CDR2 YNFKEQ. The V and J ends lost 4 bases and 5 bases, in that order; junction bases with no gene match: 4. CDR3 size: 15 residues. The CDR3 loop is CASSPLAGGVETQYF. The CDR3 coding sequence is TGTGCCAGCAGCCCACTAGCGGGAGGGGTGGAGACCCAGTACTTC.

This clonotype was seen only a few times. This clone may be a read error of a much larger clone one base away. The rearrangement joins TRBV5-1 to TRBJ2-1; a possible D gene is TRBD2 (6 bases). The J call may be in error: the DNA end matches TRBJ2-7 better. This CDR3 has 17 amino acids. Germline-derived CDR1 and CDR2 are SGHRS and YFSETQ. The DNA of the CDR3 is TGCGCCAGCAGTTCTGGACCCGGGGGTAGCTCCTACAATGAGCAGTACTTC. Protein sequence: CASSSGPGGSSYNEQYF.

This clonotype was observed many times. The V call is TRBV4-3, the J call TRBJ2-6; perhaps TRBD1 as D (5 bases). CDR1 is LGHNA, CDR2 YSLEER, per germline. V lost 0 bases and J lost 2, with 17 bases in between. The CDR3 runs 19 residues. The CDR3 DNA reads TGCGCCAGCAGCCAAGAAATGTCAGGGCGGACGACTGGGGCCAACGTCCTGACTTTC. Amino acids: CASSQEMSGRTTGANVLTF.

The chain links TRBV7-2 to TRBJ2-3; 7 bases are a match to TRBD2. Per the germline V gene, CDR1 is SGHTA and CDR2 is FQGNSA. V dropped 3 bases and J dropped 4; count of bases not matched to a gene: 1. The CDR3 runs to 13 residues. CDR3 sequence (DNA): TGTGCCAGCAGCTTCGGACTAGCAGATACGCAGTATTTT. Encoded protein: CASSFGLADTQYF.

This rearrangement joins TRBV6-4 to TRBJ1-2, with 8 bases lining up with TRBD1. The CDR3 totals 16 residues. Trimming removed 5 bases from V and 8 bases from J; junction bases left unmatched: 16. The germline V gene has CDR1 MRHNA and CDR2 SNTAGT. This CDR3 reads CASSPVDRGPFQGYTF. Here the CDR3 DNA reads TGTGCCAGCAGTCCCGTCGACAGGGGTCCTTTTCAGGGCTACACCTTC.

This clonotype has a count of ten or more. The chain is built from TRBV29-1 and TRBJ2-1, with 12 nucleotides matching TRBD2. After removal of 7 bases from V and 8 bases from J, the junction contained 9 bases not matched to a gene. This CDR3 is built from 14 residues. The germline gives CDR1 SQVTM, CDR2 ANQGSEA. The CDR3 loop reads CSDPTSGSGDEQFF. The CDR3 DNA is TGCAGCGACCCGACTAGCGGGAGTGGGGATGAGCAGTTCTTC.

This clonotype occurred many times. This chain connects TRBV30 to TRBJ1-5, with 12 positions matching TRBD1. V was clipped by 5 bases and J by 7 bases; unmatched bases: 6. Germline CDR1 and CDR2: GTSNPN and SVGIG (reference sequence). CDR3 length: 14 amino acids. The DNA of the CDR3 is TGTGCCTGGGGGCCGGGGACAGGGGGCCAGCCCCAGCATTTT. Translation gives CAWGPGTGGQPQHF.

This chain joins TRBV18 and TRBJ1-2; maybe TRBD1 (5 bases). Germline lookup yields CDR1 KGHSH and CDR2 LQKENI. There are 14 residues in the CDR3. The V end lost 6 bases, the J end lost 5 bases, and 16 bases lay between the germline ends. The CDR3 here is CASSPKRTIYGYTF. DNA for the CDR3: TGTGCCAGCTCTCCAAAGAGGACAATATATGGCTACACCTTC.

This chain links TRBV12-3 or TRBV12-4 with TRBJ1-1; D is ambiguous. CDR3 length: 13 amino acids. Trimming pared 6 bases from V and 4 bases from J, leaving 12 bases between. The DNA of the CDR3 is TGTGCCAGCAGCTACGAGAAGTTCACTGAAGCTTTCTTT. This gives the protein CASSYEKFTEAFF.

This clonotype was counted many times. The CDR3 DNA reads as TGCAGTGCTAGAGATTTTCTAGCGGGAAGATACAATGAGCAGTTCTTC. It specifies CSARDFLAGRYNEQFF. The chain carries TRBV20-1 and TRBJ2-1; TRBD2 matches at 9 bases. The CDR3 consists of 16 residues. CDR1 is DFQATT, CDR2 SNEGSKA, per germline (reference sequence). Trimming at V came to 0 bases and at J to 4 bases, leaving 7 bases not matched to a gene.

By sample fraction, this clonotype is medium-sized. V is TRBV4-3 and J is TRBJ2-4; D is uncertain. Looked up from germline, CDR1 is LGHNA and CDR2 is YSLEER. CDR3 length: 14 amino acids. V was clipped by 1 base and J by 0 bases, with 4 bases between them. The DNA of the CDR3 is TGCGCCAGCAGCCAAGTTACAGCCAAAAACATTCAGTACTTC. This sequence encodes CASSQVTAKNIQYF.

This clonotype occurred once. This may be a read error, as it is one base from a much larger clone. The chain employs TRBV6-2 or TRBV6-3 and TRBJ2-7, with D unclear. V lost 10 bases and J lost 7, with 20 bases in between. Germline CDR1 and CDR2: MNHEY and SVGEGT. This CDR3 region has 13 residues. The CDR3 protein is CATDSSSYNEQYF. The CDR3 coding sequence is TGTGCCACCGACTCAAGCTCCTACAATGAGCAGTACTTC.

The sample holds many counts of this clonotype. The chain combines TRBV29-1 with TRBJ2-5; 7 bases map to TRBD1. V gave up 0 bases and J gave up 6 bases; unmatched junction bases: 10. The CDR3 is 15 residues long. Germline CDR1 SQVTM, CDR2 ANQGSEA. DNA of the CDR3: TGCAGCGTTGAAGATCCCAGGGGGTTCTTGAAGACCCAGTACTTC. Its protein is CSVEDPRGFLKTQYF.

The genes are TRBV20-1 and TRBJ1-1, with no clear D. Trimming removed 1 base at V and 6 bases at J, with 18 bases between. Germline CDR1 and CDR2: DFQATT and SNEGSKA (reference sequence). This CDR3 region has 15 residues. CDR3 bases: TGCAGTGCTAGAGCCTTCCCGGGGTCGGGTCCTGAAGCTTTCTTT. The encoded protein is CSARAFPGSGPEAFF.

In its sample, this clonotype was seen many times. This chain joins TRBV18 and TRBJ2-7; D unclear. CDR1 is KGHSH, CDR2 LQKENI, per germline. Between the trimmed V and J ends, which lost 3 bases and 5 bases, there was a span of 8 bases. The length of the CDR3 is 12 residues. The CDR3 here is CASSPNWDEQYF. Here the CDR3 DNA reads TGTGCCAGCTCACCGAATTGGGACGAGCAGTACTTC.

The chain has TRBV13 and TRBJ2-1; 10 bases align to TRBD2. Germline CDR1 PRHDT, CDR2 FYEKMQ (reference sequence). Unmatched junction bases numbered 12, after V lost 10 bases and J lost 6 bases. CDR3 length: 15 residues. The CDR3 nucleotides are TGTGCCACCACCCCAAAGACTAGCGGGTTCAATGAGCAGTTCTTC. This encodes CATTPKTSGFNEQFF.

This clonotype was detected many times. This chain uses TRBV29-1 with TRBJ1-2, with D unresolved. The CDR3 is 13 residues long. CDR1 and CDR2 (germline): SQVTM, ANQGSEA. V lost 4 bases to trimming and J lost 4 bases, with 13 bases between them. CDR3 in amino acids: CSVVGPQSYGYTF. The CDR3 nucleotides read TGCAGCGTTGTAGGCCCCCAGAGCTATGGCTACACCTTC.

This clonotype was detected ten times or more. This chain uses TRBV29-1 with TRBJ2-7, with D perhaps TRBD1 or TRBD2 (6 bases each). Germline CDR1 and CDR2: SQVTM and ANQGSEA. The CDR3 contains 16 residues. The germline V and J ends were trimmed by 3 bases and 0 bases, with 18 bases remaining between them. The CDR3 DNA is TGCAGCGTTGAGCAGGAGGGACACCGTAACTCCTACGAGCAGTACTTC. Residues: CSVEQEGHRNSYEQYF.

This clonotype was picked up many times. V gene TRBV4-3 combines with J gene TRBJ2-7, with TRBD1 matching over 9 bases. J gave up 5 bases and V 0 bases, and 5 bases lay outside the gene matches. CDR1 and CDR2 (germline): LGHNA, YSLEER. The CDR3 covers 15 residues. CDR3 DNA sequence: TGCGCCAGCAGCCAAGAAGGGGACAGGGTGGACGAGCAGTACTTC. Translating it yields CASSQEGDRVDEQYF.

The V call is TRBV28, the J call TRBJ2-1, with 13 bases matching TRBD2. CDR3 size: 16 residues. V dropped 6 bases and J dropped 7; count of bases not matched to a gene: 9. Looked up from germline, CDR1 is MDHEN and CDR2 is SYDVKM. CDR3 amino acids: CASRAGLAGLRNEQFF. The CDR3, as DNA: TGTGCCAGCAGAGCGGGACTAGCGGGGCTAAGGAATGAGCAGTTCTTC. Full variable domain (outside the CDR3, taken from reference TRBV28 and TRBJ2-1): DVKVTQSSRYLVKRTGEKVFLECVQDMDHENMFWYRQDPGLGLRLIYFSYDVKMKEKGDIPEGYSVSREKKERFSLILESASTNQTSMYLCASRAGLAGLRNEQFFGPGTRLTVL.